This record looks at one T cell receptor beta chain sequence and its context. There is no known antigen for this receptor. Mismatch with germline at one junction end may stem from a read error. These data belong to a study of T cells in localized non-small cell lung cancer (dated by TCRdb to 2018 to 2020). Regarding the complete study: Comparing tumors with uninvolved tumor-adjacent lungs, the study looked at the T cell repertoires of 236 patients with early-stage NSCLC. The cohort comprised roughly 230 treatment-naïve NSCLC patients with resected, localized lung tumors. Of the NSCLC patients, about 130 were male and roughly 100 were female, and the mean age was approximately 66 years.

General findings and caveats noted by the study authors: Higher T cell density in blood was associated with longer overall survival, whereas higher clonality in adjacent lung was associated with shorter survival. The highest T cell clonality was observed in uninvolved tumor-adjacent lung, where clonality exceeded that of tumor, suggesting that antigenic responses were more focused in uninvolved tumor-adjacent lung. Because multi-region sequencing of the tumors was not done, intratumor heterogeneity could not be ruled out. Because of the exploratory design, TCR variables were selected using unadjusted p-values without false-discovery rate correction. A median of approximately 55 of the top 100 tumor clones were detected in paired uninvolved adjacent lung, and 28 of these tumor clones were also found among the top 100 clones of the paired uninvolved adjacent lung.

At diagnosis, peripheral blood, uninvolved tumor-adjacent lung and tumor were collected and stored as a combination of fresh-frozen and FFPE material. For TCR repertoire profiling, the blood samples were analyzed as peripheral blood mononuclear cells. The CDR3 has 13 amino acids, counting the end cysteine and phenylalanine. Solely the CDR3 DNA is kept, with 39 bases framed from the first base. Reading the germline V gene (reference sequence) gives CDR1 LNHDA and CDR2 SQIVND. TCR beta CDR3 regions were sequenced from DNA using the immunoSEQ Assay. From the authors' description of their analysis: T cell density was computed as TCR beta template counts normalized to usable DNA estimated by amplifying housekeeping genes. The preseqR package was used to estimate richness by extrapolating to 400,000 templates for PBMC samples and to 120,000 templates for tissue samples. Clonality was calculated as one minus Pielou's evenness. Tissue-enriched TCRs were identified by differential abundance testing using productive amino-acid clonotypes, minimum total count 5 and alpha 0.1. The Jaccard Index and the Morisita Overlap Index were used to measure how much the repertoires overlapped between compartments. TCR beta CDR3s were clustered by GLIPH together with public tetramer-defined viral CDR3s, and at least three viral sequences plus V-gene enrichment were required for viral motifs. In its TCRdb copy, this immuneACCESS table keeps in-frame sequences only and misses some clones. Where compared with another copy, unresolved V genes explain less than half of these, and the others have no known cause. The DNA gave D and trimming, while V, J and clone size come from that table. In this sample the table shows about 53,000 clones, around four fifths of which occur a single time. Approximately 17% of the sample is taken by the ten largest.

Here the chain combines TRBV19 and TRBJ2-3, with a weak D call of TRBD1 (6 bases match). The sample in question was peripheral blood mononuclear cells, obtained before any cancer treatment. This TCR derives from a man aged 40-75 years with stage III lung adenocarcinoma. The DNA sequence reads TGTGCCAGCAGTAGTAGGGGGAGAAATACGCAGTATTTT. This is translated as CASSSRGRNTQYF.